The clone carrying this T cell receptor (beta chain) appeared a single time. Trimming took 7 bases from V and 4 from J, leaving 19 bases between them. From germline, CDR1 is MNHEY and CDR2 SVGAGI. The CDR3 runs 15 residues. This entry is derived from a study of cytomegalovirus exposure and HLA in healthy donors. PCR amplification relied on 60 Vbeta primers (plus 13 Jbeta primers). Only in-frame clones appear in the TCRdb table, and some are missing; sequencing was by immunoSEQ multiplex PCR. The table has over 95,000 clones, under 80% seen once. Material: PBMCs. The TCR was taken from a woman aged 40-49 years in good health and CMV-seropositive. This chain links TRBV6-5 with TRBJ1-1; possibly TRBD1 for D (6 bases). CDR3 sequence reads: CASTERGGGSTEAFF. The CDR3 DNA is TGTGCCAGCACCGAAAGGGGGGGCGGGAGCACTGAAGCTTTCTTT.